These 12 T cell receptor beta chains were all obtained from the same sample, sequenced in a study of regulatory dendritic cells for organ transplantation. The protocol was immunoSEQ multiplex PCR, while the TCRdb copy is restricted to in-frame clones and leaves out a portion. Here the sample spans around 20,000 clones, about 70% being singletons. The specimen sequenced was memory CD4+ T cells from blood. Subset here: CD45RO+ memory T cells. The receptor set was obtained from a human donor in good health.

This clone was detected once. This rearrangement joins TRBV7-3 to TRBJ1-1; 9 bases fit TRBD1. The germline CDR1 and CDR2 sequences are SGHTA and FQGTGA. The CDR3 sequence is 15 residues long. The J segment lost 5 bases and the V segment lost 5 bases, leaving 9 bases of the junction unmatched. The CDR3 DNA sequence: TGTGCCAGCAGCGATATGGACAGGGGAGGGACTGAAGCTTTCTTT. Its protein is CASSDMDRGGTEAFF.

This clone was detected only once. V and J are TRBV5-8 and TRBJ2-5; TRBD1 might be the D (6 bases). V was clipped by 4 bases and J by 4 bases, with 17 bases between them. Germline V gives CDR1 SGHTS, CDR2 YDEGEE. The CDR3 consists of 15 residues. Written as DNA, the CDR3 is TGTGCCAGCAGCCCCTCCGATTGGGGGCGAGAGACCCAGTACTTC. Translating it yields CASSPSDWGRETQYF.

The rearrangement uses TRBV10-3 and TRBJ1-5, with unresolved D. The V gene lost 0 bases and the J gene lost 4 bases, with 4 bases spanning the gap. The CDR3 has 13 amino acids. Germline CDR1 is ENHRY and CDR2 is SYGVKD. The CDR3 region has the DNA TGTGCCATCAGTGAGTCTGTAAATCAGCCCCAGCATTTT. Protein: CAISESVNQPQHF.

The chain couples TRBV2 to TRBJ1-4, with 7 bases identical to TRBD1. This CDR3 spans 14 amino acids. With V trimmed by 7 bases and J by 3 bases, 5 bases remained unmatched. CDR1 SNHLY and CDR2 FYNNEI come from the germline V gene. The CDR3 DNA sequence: TGTGCCAGCAATAACAGGGGCCCTAATGAAAAACTGTTTTTT. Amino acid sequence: CASNNRGPNEKLFF.

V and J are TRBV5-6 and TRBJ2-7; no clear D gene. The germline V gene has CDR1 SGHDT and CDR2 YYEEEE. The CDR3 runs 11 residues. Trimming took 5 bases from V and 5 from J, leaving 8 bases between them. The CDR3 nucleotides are TGTGCCAGCAGTGTTCTCGACGAGCAGTACTTC. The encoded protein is CASSVLDEQYF.

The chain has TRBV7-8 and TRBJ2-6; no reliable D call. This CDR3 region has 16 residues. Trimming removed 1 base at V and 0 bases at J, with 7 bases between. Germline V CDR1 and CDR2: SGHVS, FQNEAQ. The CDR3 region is CASSLVLASGANVLTF. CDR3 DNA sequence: TGTGCCAGCAGCTTAGTGTTGGCCTCTGGGGCCAACGTCCTGACTTTC.

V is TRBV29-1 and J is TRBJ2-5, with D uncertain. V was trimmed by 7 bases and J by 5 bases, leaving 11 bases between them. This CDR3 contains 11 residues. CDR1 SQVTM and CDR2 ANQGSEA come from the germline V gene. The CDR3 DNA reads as TGCAGCGGAGGCGTCTCGGAGACCCAGTACTTC. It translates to CSGGVSETQYF.

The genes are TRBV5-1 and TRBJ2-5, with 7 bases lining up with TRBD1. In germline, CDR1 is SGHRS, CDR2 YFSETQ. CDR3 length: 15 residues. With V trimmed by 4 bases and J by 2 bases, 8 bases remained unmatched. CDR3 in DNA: TGCGCCAGCAGCCTACTTGGGACAGCTCAAGAGACCCAGTACTTC. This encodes CASSLLGTAQETQYF.

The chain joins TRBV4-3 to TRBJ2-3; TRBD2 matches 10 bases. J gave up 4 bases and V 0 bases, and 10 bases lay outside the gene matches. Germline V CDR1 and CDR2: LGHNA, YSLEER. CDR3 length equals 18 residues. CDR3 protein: CASSQDEGLAGASDTQYF. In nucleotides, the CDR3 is TGCGCCAGCAGCCAAGATGAGGGGCTAGCGGGGGCCTCAGATACGCAGTATTTT.

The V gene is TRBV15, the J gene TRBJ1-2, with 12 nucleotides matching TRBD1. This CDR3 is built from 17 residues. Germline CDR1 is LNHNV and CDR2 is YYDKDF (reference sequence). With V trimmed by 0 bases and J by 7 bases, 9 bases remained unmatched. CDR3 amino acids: CATSREPGQGARTGYTF. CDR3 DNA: TGTGCCACCAGCAGAGAACCGGGACAGGGGGCGAGAACTGGCTACACCTTC.

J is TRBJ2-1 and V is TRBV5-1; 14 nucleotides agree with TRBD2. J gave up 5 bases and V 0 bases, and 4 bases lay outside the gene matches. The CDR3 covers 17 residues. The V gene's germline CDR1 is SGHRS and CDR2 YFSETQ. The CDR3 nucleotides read TGCGCCAGCAGCTTGGGGCGGACTAGCGGGGGGAACAATGAGCAGTTCTTC. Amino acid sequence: CASSLGRTSGGNNEQFF.

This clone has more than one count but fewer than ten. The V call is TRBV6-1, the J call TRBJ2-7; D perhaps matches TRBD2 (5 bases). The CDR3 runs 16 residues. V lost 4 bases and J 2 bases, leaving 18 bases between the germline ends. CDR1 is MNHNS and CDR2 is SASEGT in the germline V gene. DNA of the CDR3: TGTGCCAGCAGTGCATCAATAGGGAGTTTCCCCTACGAGCAGTACTTC. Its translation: CASSASIGSFPYEQYF.